This TCR beta chain was recovered during a study of T cells in narcolepsy. This clone was picked up a small number of times. The CDR3 spans 17 residues. Trimming at V came to 0 bases and at J to 4 bases, leaving 8 bases not matched to a gene. Germline V gene data show CDR1 as LGHNA and CDR2 as YNFKEQ. Sequencing used immunoSEQ multiplex PCR; TCRdb keeps in-frame clones, though not all of them. The sample yields approximately 32,000 clones, roughly nine tenths seen once. This chain uses TRBV4-2 with TRBJ2-2; 7 bases map to TRBD2. The receptor was isolated from a human donor with narcolepsy. The sequenced sample consisted of CD45RA- memory CD4+ T cells from PBMCs. This CDR3 reads CASSQDGGEGPTGELFF. In DNA form, the CDR3 reads TGTGCCAGCAGCCAAGATGGGGGGGAGGGGCCCACCGGGGAGCTGTTTTTT.